The 23 T cell receptor beta chains listed next were all sequenced from one sample in a study of T cell repertoires in cytomegalovirus infection. No cognate antigen is known for these TCRs. Using its own MiXCR run on the reads, TCRdb lists one record per CDR3 protein. The data contain 600,000 to 700,000 distinct CDR3 sequences, around 31% of them singletons. The sample consisted of cultured PBMCs, taken from culture after CMV antigen stimulation. The source is a human donor in good health (CMV status not recorded). Some clones in this sample may be carry-over from other donors' samples.

This clonotype has only a few counts. The rearrangement joins TRBV19 to TRBJ1-2, with TRBD1 matching 8 bases. From germline, CDR1 is LNHDA and CDR2 SQIVND (reference sequence). The ends lost 5 bases at V and 6 bases at J; junction bases unmatched: 14. The CDR3 contains 16 residues. CDR3 sequence (DNA): TGTGCCAGTAGTCCCAACATACAACGACAGGGGCATGGCTACACCTTC. Protein: CASSPNIQRQGHGYTF. Full variable domain (rest looked up from reference TRBV19 and TRBJ1-2): DGGITQSPKYLFRKEGQNVTLSCEQNLNHDAMYWYRQDPGQGLRLIYYSQIVNDFQKGDIAEGYSVSREKKESFPLTVTSAQKNPTAFYLCASSPNIQRQGHGYTFGSGTRLTVV.

This rearrangement joins TRBV5-1 to TRBJ1-6; 8 bases map to TRBD1. This CDR3 region has 15 residues. The ends lost 0 bases at V and 8 bases at J; junction bases unmatched: 4. CDR1 is SGHRS and CDR2 is YFSETQ in the germline V gene. In DNA, the CDR3 is TGCGCCAGCAGCTTGGCCCCAGGGGGCGATTCACCCCTCCACTTT. Its protein is CASSLAPGGDSPLHF.

This clonotype has a handful of counts. The rearrangement joins TRBV6-2 or TRBV6-3 to TRBJ1-5, with D unclear. Trimming stripped 0 bases from V and 6 bases from J, with 15 bases between. This CDR3 is built from 16 residues. CDR1 is MNHEY, CDR2 SVGEGT, per germline. The CDR3 reads CASSYSVGSGSQPQHF. The CDR3 DNA reads TGTGCCAGCAGTTACTCGGTCGGGTCGGGAAGTCAGCCCCAGCATTTT.

This clonotype was detected ten times or more. The rearrangement joins TRBV7-2 to TRBJ2-7; 9 bases line up with TRBD2. Germline CDR1 reads SGHTA; CDR2 reads FQGNSA. V lost 1 base to trimming and J lost 3 bases; unmatched junction nucleotides: 4. This CDR3 has 15 residues. The CDR3 here is CASSLVPSGIYEQYF. CDR3 nucleotides: TGTGCCAGCAGCTTAGTCCCTAGCGGGATCTACGAGCAGTACTTC.

This chain connects TRBV19 to TRBJ1-6; 7 bases are shared with TRBD1. This CDR3 contains 14 residues. Germline V gene lookup returns CDR1 LNHDA and CDR2 SQIVND (reference sequence). With 7 bases clipped from V and 6 bases from J, the junction kept 6 bases outside the gene matches. In DNA, the CDR3 is TGTGCCAGTACCACGGGACAGCCTAATTCACCCCTCCACTTT. Amino acids: CASTTGQPNSPLHF.

V usage is TRBV12-3 or TRBV12-4 and J usage is TRBJ2-7; D is unclear. The CDR3 totals 14 residues. With 6 bases removed from V and 0 bases from J, the gap between germline ends came to 12 bases. The CDR3 spells CASRFRISSYEQYF. The CDR3 DNA sequence: TGTGCCAGCAGATTCAGGATTAGCTCCTACGAGCAGTACTTC.

This sequence joins TRBV4-3 and TRBJ1-4; the D is unclear. The V gene's germline CDR1 is LGHNA and CDR2 YSLEER. The CDR3 extends over 15 amino acids. Trimming shortened V by 1 base and J by 8 bases, and 14 bases separated the two germline ends. CDR3 in amino acids: CASSQAVGMGEKLFF. Written as DNA, the CDR3 is TGCGCCAGCAGCCAAGCAGTGGGCATGGGAGAAAAACTGTTTTTT.

The V call is TRBV19, the J call TRBJ2-7; weak D call: TRBD2 (7 bases). This CDR3 contains 14 residues. The V and J ends lost 5 bases and 6 bases respectively, with 17 bases between them. Per germline, CDR1 LNHDA and CDR2 SQIVND (reference sequence). The CDR3, as DNA: TGTGCCAGTAGTGCGTACGATAGGGGGGGCGAGCAGTACTTC. This encodes CASSAYDRGGEQYF.

On this clonotype itself: A read error may explain this, as a much larger clone is one base away. This sequence joins TRBV7-6 and TRBJ2-7; D unresolved. Looked up from germline, CDR1 is SGHVS and CDR2 is FNYEAQ. The V end lost 1 base, the J end lost 3 bases, and 7 bases lay between the germline ends. The length of the CDR3 is 13 residues. The CDR3 nucleotides are TGTGCCAGCAGCTTAGGTGAGAACTACGAGCAGTACTTC. This gives the protein CASSLGENYEQYF.

The chain carries TRBV19 and TRBJ2-1, with TRBD2 matching 9 bases. Germline loops: CDR1 LNHDA, CDR2 SQIVND (reference sequence). V dropped 4 bases and J dropped 8; count of bases not matched to a gene: 3. This CDR3 spans 13 amino acids. The CDR3 DNA reads as TGTGCCAGTAGTAGCGGGGGGGGGTATGAGCAGTTCTTC. It specifies CASSSGGGYEQFF. Combining the CDR3 with reference TRBV19 and TRBJ2-1 gives the whole variable domain DGGITQSPKYLFRKEGQNVTLSCEQNLNHDAMYWYRQDPGQGLRLIYYSQIVNDFQKGDIAEGYSVSREKKESFPLTVTSAQKNPTAFYLCASSSGGGYEQFFGPGTRLTVL.

CDR3 nucleotide sequence: TGTGCCAGCAGAGACTATGCAATGAACACTGAAGCTTTCTTT. Translating it yields CASRDYAMNTEAFF. The rearrangement joins TRBV2 to TRBJ1-1; no reliable D call. Germline CDR1 reads SNHLY; CDR2 reads FYNNEI. V was trimmed by 6 bases and J by 0 bases, leaving 11 bases between them. The CDR3 covers 14 residues.

The chain employs TRBV11-2 and TRBJ2-2; D is unclear. Germline V CDR1 and CDR2: SGHAT, FQNNGV. The CDR3 length is 13 residues. Trimming cost V 3 bases and J 9 bases, with 11 bases left between them. CDR3 in amino acids: CASSFQRIRELFF. In DNA form, the CDR3 reads TGTGCCAGCAGCTTCCAACGGATAAGGGAGCTGTTTTTT.

This clonotype was seen a handful of times. The chain recombines TRBV27 with TRBJ2-1; D is ambiguous. Germline V gene lookup returns CDR1 MNHEY and CDR2 SMNVEV (reference sequence). The V and J ends lost 8 bases and 0 bases respectively, with 17 bases between them. The length of the CDR3 is 16 residues. Written as DNA, the CDR3 is TGTGCCAGCTGGCGAGCGTCGGCCCTCTCCTACAATGAGCAGTTCTTC. This gives the protein CASWRASALSYNEQFF.

This clonotype was observed at least ten times. This sequence joins TRBV7-2 and TRBJ2-3; D is ambiguous. CDR3 length: 14 amino acids. Germline V lookup: CDR1 SGHTA, CDR2 FQGNSA. Trimming took off 3 bases at V and 1 base at J, with 8 bases between the two ends. DNA of the CDR3: TGTGCCAGCAGCTTTCTGGCCCGCACAGATACGCAGTATTTT. Amino acid sequence: CASSFLARTDTQYF.

V usage is TRBV5-1 and J usage is TRBJ2-2; D gene unclear. V gave up 0 bases and J gave up 7 bases, with 4 bases separating them. This CDR3 comprises 12 residues. Germline CDR1 SGHRS, CDR2 YFSETQ. CDR3 protein: CASSLEGGELFF. CDR3 coding DNA: TGCGCCAGCAGCTTGGAAGGCGGGGAGCTGTTTTTT. Using reference TRBV5-1 and TRBJ2-2 for the parts outside the CDR3, the full variable domain is KAGVTQTPRYLIKTRGQQVTLSCSPISGHRSVSWYQQTPGQGLQFLFEYFSETQRNKGNFPGRFSGRQFSNSRSEMNVSTLELGDSALYLCASSLEGGELFFGEGSRLTVL.

The rearrangement links TRBV20-1 to TRBJ1-4, with D perhaps matching TRBD1 (6 bases). Germline V lookup: CDR1 DFQATT, CDR2 SNEGSKA (reference sequence). The CDR3 is 13 amino acids. V was trimmed by 1 base and J by 8 bases, leaving 11 bases between them. The CDR3 here is CSARVGGGEKLFF. In nucleotides, the CDR3 is TGCAGTGCTAGAGTTGGGGGCGGCGAAAAACTGTTTTTT.

The rearrangement joins TRBV4-1 to TRBJ2-5; 7 bases fit TRBD1. Germline V CDR1 and CDR2: MGHRA, YSYEKL. V was clipped by 1 base and J by 2 bases; unmatched bases: 10. The CDR3 sequence is 17 residues long. CDR3 bases: TGCGCCAGCAGCCAAGGAATGGGACAGAAGATTCAAGAGACCCAGTACTTC. Translating gives CASSQGMGQKIQETQYF.

The gene calls are TRBV29-1 and TRBJ2-3, with 8 bases fitting TRBD2. Germline lookup yields CDR1 SQVTM and CDR2 ANQGSEA. This CDR3 contains 15 residues. After removal of 4 bases from V and 2 bases from J, the junction contained 8 bases not matched to a gene. CDR3 loop: CSVASRGGATDTQYF. DNA of the CDR3: TGCAGCGTTGCATCCCGGGGGGGAGCCACAGATACGCAGTATTTT.

This clonotype was counted only a few times. The chain carries TRBV4-2 and TRBJ2-1; no clear D gene. Germline V lookup: CDR1 LGHNA, CDR2 YNFKEQ. The V end lost 1 base, the J end lost 2 bases, and 12 bases lay between the germline ends. CDR3 size: 16 residues. Here the CDR3 DNA reads TGTGCCAGCAGCCAAGCGGAGCTGCGCACCTACAATGAGCAGTTCTTC. It encodes CASSQAELRTYNEQFF.

The CDR3 spells CASSPTGRTYSNQPQHF. The CDR3 DNA reads as TGTGCCAGCAGTCCCACTGGACGGACTTATAGCAATCAGCCCCAGCATTTT. The chain carries TRBV27 and TRBJ1-5; D gene unclear. Trimming took 5 bases from V and 0 from J, leaving 17 bases between them. Germline-derived CDR1 and CDR2 are MNHEY and SMNVEV (reference sequence). CDR3 length equals 17 residues.

This clonotype was seen more than once but under ten times. This CDR3 is CASSSTSYMAFF. In nucleotides, the CDR3 is TGTGCCAGCAGTTCTACATCCTATATGGCTTTCTTT. This chain uses TRBV28 with TRBJ1-1; unclear D gene. Germline V lookup: CDR1 MDHEN, CDR2 SYDVKM. The CDR3 covers 12 residues. Trimming removed 4 bases at V and 11 bases at J, with 14 bases between.

This clonotype was detected a few times. V usage is TRBV7-2 and J usage is TRBJ2-4; 7 bases fit TRBD1. V trimming: 5 bases; J trimming: 6 bases; junction bases outside the gene matches: 7. Germline lookup yields CDR1 SGHTA and CDR2 FQGNSA. CDR3 length: 14 residues. DNA for the CDR3: TGTGCCAGCAGCGAACAGGGGTTAGGAAACATTCAGTACTTC. It translates to CASSEQGLGNIQYF. The full variable domain, in which reference TRBV7-2 and TRBJ2-4 provide the parts outside the CDR3, is GAGVSQSPSNKVTEKGKDVELRCDPISGHTALYWYRQSLGQGLEFLIYFQGNSAPDKSGLPSDRFSAERTGGSVSTLTIQRTQQEDSAVYLCASSEQGLGNIQYFGAGTRLSVL.

The chain has TRBV7-6 and TRBJ2-3; the D is unclear. The CDR3 length is 11 residues. Trimming pared 0 bases from V and 10 bases from J, leaving 5 bases between. From germline, CDR1 is SGHVS and CDR2 FNYEAQ. The CDR3 bases are TGTGCCAGCAGCTTAGCGCCTCCGCAGTATTTT. Translating gives CASSLAPPQYF.